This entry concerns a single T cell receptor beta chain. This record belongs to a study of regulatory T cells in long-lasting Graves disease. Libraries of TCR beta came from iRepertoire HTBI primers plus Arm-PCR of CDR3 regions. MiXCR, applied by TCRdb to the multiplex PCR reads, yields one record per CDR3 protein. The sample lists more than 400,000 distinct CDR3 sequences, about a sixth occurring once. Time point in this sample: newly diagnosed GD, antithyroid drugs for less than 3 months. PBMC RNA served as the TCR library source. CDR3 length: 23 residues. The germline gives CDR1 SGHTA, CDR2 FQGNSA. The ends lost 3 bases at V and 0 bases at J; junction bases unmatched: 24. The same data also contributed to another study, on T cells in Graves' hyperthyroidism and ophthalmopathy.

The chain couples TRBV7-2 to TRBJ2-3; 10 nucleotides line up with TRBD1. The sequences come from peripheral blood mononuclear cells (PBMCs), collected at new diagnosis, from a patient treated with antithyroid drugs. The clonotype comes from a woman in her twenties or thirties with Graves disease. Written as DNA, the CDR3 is TGTGCCAGCAGCTTCCGGGACAGGGGACTGCTAGCGAAACCCCAAAATAGCACAGATACGCAGTATTTT. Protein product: CASSFRDRGLLAKPQNSTDTQYF.